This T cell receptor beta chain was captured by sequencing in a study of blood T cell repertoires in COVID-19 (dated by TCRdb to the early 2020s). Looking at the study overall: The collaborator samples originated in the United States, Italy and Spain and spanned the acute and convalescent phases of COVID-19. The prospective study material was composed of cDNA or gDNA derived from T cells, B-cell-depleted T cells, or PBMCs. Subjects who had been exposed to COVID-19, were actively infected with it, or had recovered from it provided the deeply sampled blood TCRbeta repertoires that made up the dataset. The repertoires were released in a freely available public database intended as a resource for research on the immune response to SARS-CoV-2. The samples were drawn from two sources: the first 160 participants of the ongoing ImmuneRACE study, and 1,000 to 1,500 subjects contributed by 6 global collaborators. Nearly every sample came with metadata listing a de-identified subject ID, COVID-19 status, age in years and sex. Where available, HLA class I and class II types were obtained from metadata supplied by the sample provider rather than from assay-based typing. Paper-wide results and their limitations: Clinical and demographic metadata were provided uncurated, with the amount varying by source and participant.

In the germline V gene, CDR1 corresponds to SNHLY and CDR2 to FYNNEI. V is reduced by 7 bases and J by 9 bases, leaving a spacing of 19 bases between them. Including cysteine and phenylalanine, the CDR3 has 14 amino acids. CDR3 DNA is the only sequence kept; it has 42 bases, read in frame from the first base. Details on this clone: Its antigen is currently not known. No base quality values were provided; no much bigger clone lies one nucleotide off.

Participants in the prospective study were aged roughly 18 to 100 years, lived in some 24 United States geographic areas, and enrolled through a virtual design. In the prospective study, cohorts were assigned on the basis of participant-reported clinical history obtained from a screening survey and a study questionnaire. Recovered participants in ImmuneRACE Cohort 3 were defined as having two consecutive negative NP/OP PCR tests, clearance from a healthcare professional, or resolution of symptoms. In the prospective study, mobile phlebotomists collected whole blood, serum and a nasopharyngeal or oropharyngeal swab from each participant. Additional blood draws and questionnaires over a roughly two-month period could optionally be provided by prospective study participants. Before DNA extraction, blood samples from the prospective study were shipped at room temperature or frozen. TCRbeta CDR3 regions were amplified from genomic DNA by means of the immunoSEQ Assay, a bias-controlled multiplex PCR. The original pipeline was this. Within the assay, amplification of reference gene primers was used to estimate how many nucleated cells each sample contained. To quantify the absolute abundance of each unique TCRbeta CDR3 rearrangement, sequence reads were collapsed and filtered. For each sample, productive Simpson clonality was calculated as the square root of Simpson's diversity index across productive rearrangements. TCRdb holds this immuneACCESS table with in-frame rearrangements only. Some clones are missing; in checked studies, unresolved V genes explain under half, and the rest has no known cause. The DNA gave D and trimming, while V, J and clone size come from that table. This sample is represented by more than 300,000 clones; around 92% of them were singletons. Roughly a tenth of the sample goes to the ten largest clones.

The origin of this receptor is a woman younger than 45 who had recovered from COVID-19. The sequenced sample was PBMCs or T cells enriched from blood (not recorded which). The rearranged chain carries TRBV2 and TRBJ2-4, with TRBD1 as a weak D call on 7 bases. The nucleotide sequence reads TGTGCCAGCAAAGGGACAGACAGGAGGGTCATTCAGTACTTC. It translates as CASKGTDRRVIQYF.